Described below is a single TCR beta chain sequence and its context. What it recognizes is unknown. The germline gene is not matched at one end of the junction; a read error may be the cause. The data were taken from a study of radiotherapy plus CTLA-4 blockade in lung cancer. Background on the study: Overall, roughly 18% of patients showed an objective response, while around 34% attained disease control. Study findings and constraints: There was expansion of tumor-derived TCR clones in blood after radiotherapy plus ipilimumab.

This table comes from immunoSEQ multiplex PCR, and its TCRdb copy is limited to in-frame clones, with some not included. The data hold about 84,000 clones, with about 78% observed a single time. Enrolled patients, whose metastatic non-small-cell lung cancer was chemo-refractory, received focal radiation plus CTLA-4 blockade with ipilimumab. CDR3 size: 15 residues. Germline assignment: CDR1 SGHTS and CDR2 YDEGEE. The genes are TRBV5-8 and TRBJ1-5, with TRBD1 as a possible D gene (5 bases). The sequence was collected from a human donor with non-small cell lung cancer that progressed on radiotherapy plus ipilimumab. Specimen: peripheral blood, collected from a patient treated with radiotherapy plus ipilimumab. Written as DNA, the CDR3 is TGTGCCAGCACCTTGTGGACATCACCATTCCAGCCCCAGCATTTT. Amino acid sequence: CASTLWTSPFQPQHF.